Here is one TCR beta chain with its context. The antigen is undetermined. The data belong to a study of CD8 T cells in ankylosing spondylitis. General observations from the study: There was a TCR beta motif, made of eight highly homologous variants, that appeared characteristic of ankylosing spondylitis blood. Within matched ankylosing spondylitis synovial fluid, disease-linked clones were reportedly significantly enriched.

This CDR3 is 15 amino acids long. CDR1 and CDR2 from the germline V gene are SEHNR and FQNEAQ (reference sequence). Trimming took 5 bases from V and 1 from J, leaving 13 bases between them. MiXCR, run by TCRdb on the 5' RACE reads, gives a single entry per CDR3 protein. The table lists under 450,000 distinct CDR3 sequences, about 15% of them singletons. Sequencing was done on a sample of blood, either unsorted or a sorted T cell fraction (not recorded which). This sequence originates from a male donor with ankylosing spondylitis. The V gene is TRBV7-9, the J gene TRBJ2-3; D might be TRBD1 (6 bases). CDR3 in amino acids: CASSRDRSRTDTQYF. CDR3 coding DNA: TGTGCCAGCAGCCGTGACAGGTCCCGCACAGATACGCAGTATTTT.